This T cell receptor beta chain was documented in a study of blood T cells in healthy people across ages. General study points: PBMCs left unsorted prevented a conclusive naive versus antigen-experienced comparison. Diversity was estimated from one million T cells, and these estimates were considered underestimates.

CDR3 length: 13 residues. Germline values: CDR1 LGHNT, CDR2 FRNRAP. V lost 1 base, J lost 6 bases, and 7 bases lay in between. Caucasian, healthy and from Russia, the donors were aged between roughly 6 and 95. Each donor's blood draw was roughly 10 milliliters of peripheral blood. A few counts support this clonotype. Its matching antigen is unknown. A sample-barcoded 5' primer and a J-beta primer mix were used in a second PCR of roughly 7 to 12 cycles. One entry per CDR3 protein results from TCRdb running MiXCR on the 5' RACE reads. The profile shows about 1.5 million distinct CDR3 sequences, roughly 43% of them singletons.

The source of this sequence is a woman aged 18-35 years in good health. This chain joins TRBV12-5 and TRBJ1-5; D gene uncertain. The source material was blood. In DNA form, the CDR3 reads TGTGCTAGTGGTTTGGGGACGAGTCAGCCCCAGCATTTT. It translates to CASGLGTSQPQHF.